The 24 T cell receptor beta chains in this list originate from one sample, sequenced in a study of response to subunit inactivated influenza vaccine. Each CDR3 protein gets one entry after TCRdb re-called the RT-PCR reads with MiXCR. The data show under 500,000 distinct CDR3 sequences, 11% seen once. The starting material was PBMCs from blood, obtained 45 days after vaccination. The source of these receptors is a man aged 50 to 60 who received an inactivated influenza vaccine.

The chain is built from TRBV11-2 and TRBJ2-7, with TRBD1 matching 10 bases. The CDR3 has 15 residues. V shed 5 bases and J 2 bases; nucleotides not matched to a gene: 6. CDR1 is SGHAT and CDR2 is FQNNGV in the germline V gene. Here the CDR3 reads CASSITGTGAYEQYF. CDR3 nucleotide sequence: TGTGCCAGCAGCATCACCGGGACAGGGGCCTACGAGCAGTACTTC.

This clonotype showed up just a few times. The V call is TRBV10-3, the J call TRBJ1-1; a weak D match, TRBD1 (6 bases). With 2 bases removed from V and 0 bases from J, the gap between germline ends came to 13 bases. Germline CDR1 ENHRY, CDR2 SYGVKD. The CDR3 covers 16 residues. For the CDR3, the DNA is TGTGCCATCAGTGAGGGCGCAGGGGACATGAACACTGAAGCTTTCTTT. This translates into CAISEGAGDMNTEAFF.

DNA of the CDR3: TGTGCCAGCAGCTTATCCGTGTACTCCTACGAGCAGTACTTC. Protein: CASSLSVYSYEQYF. This chain joins TRBV7-9 and TRBJ2-7; D uncertain. Trimming removed 2 bases from V and 0 bases from J, with 8 bases in between. Looked up from germline, CDR1 is SEHNR and CDR2 is FQNEAQ (reference sequence). This CDR3 region has 14 residues.

This chain joins TRBV15 and TRBJ1-4; no definite D call. CDR3 size: 17 residues. Trimming cost V 0 bases and J 4 bases, with 15 bases left between them. Germline V gene sequence: CDR1 LNHNV, CDR2 YYDKDF (reference sequence). The CDR3 DNA reads as TGTGCCACCAGCAGAGATCGAGGGTTGCGGTATAATGAAAAACTGTTTTTT. Protein sequence: CATSRDRGLRYNEKLFF.

This clonotype was detected a few times. The CDR3 sequence: CASSFGPESQETQYF. The CDR3 DNA sequence: TGTGCCAGCAGTTTTGGGCCAGAGAGTCAAGAGACCCAGTACTTC. The chain uses TRBV28 and TRBJ2-5; D is ambiguous. V lost 3 bases to trimming and J lost 2 bases, with 13 bases between them. Germline V gene data show CDR1 as MDHEN and CDR2 as SYDVKM. The CDR3 runs to 15 residues.

The V call is TRBV20-1, the J call TRBJ2-1; the match to TRBD2 covers 8 bases. CDR1 is DFQATT and CDR2 is SNEGSKA in the germline V gene (reference sequence). The length of the CDR3 is 14 residues. J lost 5 bases, V lost 2 bases, and 5 bases had no gene match. In nucleotides, the CDR3 is TGCAGTGCTAGACTAGCGGGCGTGCACAATGAGCAGTTCTTC. Its translation: CSARLAGVHNEQFF.

This clonotype was seen more than once but under ten times. The chain recombines TRBV5-1 with TRBJ1-1; a possible D gene is TRBD1 (6 bases). The V gene's germline CDR1 is SGHRS and CDR2 YFSETQ. Trimming shortened V by 1 base and J by 1 base, and 8 bases separated the two germline ends. The CDR3 contains 14 residues. The CDR3 DNA sequence: TGCGCCAGCAGCTTGCTGGACAGGAACACTGAAGCTTTCTTT. Protein product: CASSLLDRNTEAFF.

The chain joins TRBV12-3 or TRBV12-4 to TRBJ2-1; 12 bases match TRBD2. V was clipped by 7 bases and J by 9 bases; unmatched bases: 13. CDR3 size: 16 residues. DNA of the CDR3: TGTGCCAGCACCTCGGGACTAGCGGGCGGTCTGGGTGAGCAGTTCTTC. Translating it yields CASTSGLAGGLGEQFF.

The V call is TRBV11-1, the J call TRBJ2-5; 7 bases map to TRBD2. CDR1 is SGHAT, CDR2 FQDESV, per germline (reference sequence). The V and J ends lost 5 bases and 7 bases, in that order; junction bases with no gene match: 22. The CDR3 extends over 18 amino acids. As DNA, the CDR3 is TGTGCCAGCAGCCCATTACGGGGGGAACTCGGAGGCGAAGGGACCCAGTACTTC. Translated: CASSPLRGELGGEGTQYF.

The rearrangement joins TRBV29-1 to TRBJ2-7; 9 nucleotides line up with TRBD2. Trimming cost V 3 bases and J 2 bases; bases outside gene matches: 2. The CDR3 covers 13 residues. The V gene's germline CDR1 is SQVTM and CDR2 ANQGSEA. The CDR3, as DNA: TGCAGCGTTGACCTAGCGGGGACCTACGAGCAGTACTTC. This codes for CSVDLAGTYEQYF.

The chain has TRBV12-3 or TRBV12-4 and TRBJ2-1; D not certain. Between the trimmed V and J ends, which lost 5 bases and 2 bases, there was a span of 10 bases. The CDR3 runs to 14 residues. The CDR3 sequence is CASSPMNPYNEQFF. CDR3 coding DNA: TGTGCCAGCAGTCCAATGAACCCCTACAATGAGCAGTTCTTC.

The chain employs TRBV29-1 and TRBJ2-1; tentatively, D is TRBD1 (5 bases). Germline V lookup: CDR1 SQVTM, CDR2 ANQGSEA. Trimming cost V 2 bases and J 10 bases, with 24 bases left between them. CDR3 length equals 16 residues. The CDR3: CSVELLAAPDRDEQFF. The CDR3 DNA reads TGCAGCGTTGAACTGTTAGCCGCCCCCGACAGAGACGAGCAGTTCTTC.

This clonotype was detected many times. The rearrangement links TRBV7-8 to TRBJ2-7, with D possibly being TRBD2 (5 bases). In germline, CDR1 is SGHVS, CDR2 FQNEAQ. Deletions cut 3 bases from V and 4 bases from J, with 16 bases between. This CDR3 contains 15 residues. CDR3 loop: CASSFGLSFEYEQYF. The CDR3 DNA reads as TGTGCCAGCAGCTTCGGACTCTCTTTTGAGTACGAGCAGTACTTC.

There are a few counts of this clonotype. Written as DNA, the CDR3 is TGCAGTGCCGCGGCCCACTACCCCAGCTACGAGCAGTACTTC. This translates into CSAAAHYPSYEQYF. This chain uses TRBV20-1 with TRBJ2-7; D call uncertain. V lost 6 bases and J lost 3, with 18 bases in between. Germline V gene data show CDR1 as DFQATT and CDR2 as SNEGSKA (reference sequence). CDR3 length: 14 residues.

This clonotype was detected a few times. The genes are TRBV20-1 and TRBJ2-7; 9 positions agree with TRBD1. The junction had 3 bases not matched to a gene; V was cut back by 0 bases and J by 0 bases. The CDR3 covers 15 residues. From germline, CDR1 is DFQATT and CDR2 SNEGSKA (reference sequence). The DNA for the CDR3 is TGCAGTGCTAGAGATCGGGACAGGGACTCCTACGAGCAGTACTTC. It yields the protein CSARDRDRDSYEQYF.

The table lists this clonotype with a few counts. V and J are TRBV5-4 and TRBJ2-4; weak D call: TRBD1 (6 bases). Germline V gene data show CDR1 as SGHNT and CDR2 as YYREEE (reference sequence). The CDR3 is made up of 17 amino acids. V was cut by 4 bases and J by 2 bases, with 19 bases left in between. The CDR3 is CASSPVPTQGTKNIQYF. The CDR3 region has the DNA TGTGCCAGCAGCCCCGTCCCCACACAGGGAACCAAAAACATTCAGTACTTC.

This clonotype was observed many times. This chain links TRBV30 with TRBJ1-2; possibly TRBD1 for D (5 bases). The germline gives CDR1 GTSNPN, CDR2 SVGIG (reference sequence). CDR3 size: 13 residues. Trimming cost V 4 bases and J 9 bases, with 18 bases left between them. CDR3 DNA sequence: TGTGCCTGGAAGAACAGGCAGGCCGGCAGCTACACCTTC. This codes for CAWKNRQAGSYTF.

V and J are TRBV5-1 and TRBJ2-7; 7 positions match TRBD2. This CDR3 region has 15 residues. Germline CDR1 SGHRS, CDR2 YFSETQ. The trim removed 3 bases at V and 0 bases at J, leaving 6 bases unmatched. The CDR3 nucleotides read TGCGCCAGCAGCTCCCTAGCGGAGCCCTCCTACGAGCAGTACTTC. Translation gives CASSSLAEPSYEQYF.

This clonotype appeared a few times. The chain employs TRBV6-2 or TRBV6-3 and TRBJ1-2; D remains ambiguous. Germline V gene lookup returns CDR1 MNHEY and CDR2 SVGEGT. The V end lost 0 bases, the J end lost 8 bases, and 10 bases lay between the germline ends. There are 13 residues in the CDR3. Here the CDR3 reads CASSYSEASGYTF. In nucleotides, the CDR3 is TGTGCCAGCAGTTACTCCGAGGCCAGCGGCTACACCTTC.

This clonotype was counted only a few times. The chain employs TRBV7-9 and TRBJ2-3; a weak D match, TRBD1 (6 bases). Germline V gene sequence: CDR1 SEHNR, CDR2 FQNEAQ (reference sequence). CDR3 length: 17 amino acids. The V and J ends lost 4 bases and 5 bases respectively, with 22 bases between them. Here the CDR3 DNA reads TGTGCCAGCAGCTCTCTCGGGACAACAGAAAATTTAGATACGCAGTATTTT. It encodes CASSSLGTTENLDTQYF.

This clonotype turned up a few times. The chain uses TRBV20-1 and TRBJ2-3, with D perhaps matching TRBD2 (6 bases). This CDR3 has 15 amino acids. The V and J ends lost 3 bases and 3 bases respectively, with 16 bases between them. Germline CDR1 is DFQATT and CDR2 is SNEGSKA (reference sequence). The CDR3 loop is CSARWRGAFTDTQYF. CDR3 bases: TGCAGTGCTAGGTGGCGCGGGGCCTTTACAGATACGCAGTATTTT.

This clonotype was observed at least ten times. V gene TRBV29-1 combines with J gene TRBJ2-4; unclear D gene. CDR1 is SQVTM, CDR2 ANQGSEA, per germline. Trimming pared 7 bases from V and 7 bases from J, leaving 11 bases between. The CDR3 contains 11 residues. The CDR3: CSAELGNIQYF. The CDR3 region has the DNA TGCAGCGCTGAGCTAGGGAACATTCAGTACTTC.

This clonotype was recorded many times. The chain is built from TRBV10-3 and TRBJ2-3; the D is unclear. Germline assignment: CDR1 ENHRY and CDR2 SYGVKD. The CDR3 covers 15 residues. The V end lost 5 bases, the J end lost 0 bases, and 12 bases lay between the germline ends. The CDR3 DNA follows: TGTGCCATCAGTATTGGACGGTTTAGCACAGATACGCAGTATTTT. It specifies CAISIGRFSTDTQYF.

This clonotype was picked up a small number of times. This sequence joins TRBV9 and TRBJ2-5; D is ambiguous. Trimming stripped 0 bases from V and 3 bases from J, with 12 bases between. Germline CDR1 reads SGDLS; CDR2 reads YYNGEE. This CDR3 comprises 15 residues. CDR3 sequence: CASSVASQAKETQYF. In DNA, the CDR3 is TGTGCCAGCAGCGTAGCAAGTCAGGCGAAAGAGACCCAGTACTTC.